These 12 T cell receptor beta chains originate from one sample sequenced in a study of blood T cell repertoires in COVID-19. This table comes from immunoSEQ multiplex PCR, and its TCRdb copy is limited to in-frame clones, with some not included. The sample contains about 120,000 clones, 80% to 90% of which appear only once. Sequencing used peripheral blood. These receptors were taken from a man aged 65-85 years with active or convalescent COVID-19.

This clone was recorded a few times. The V gene is TRBV7-2, the J gene TRBJ2-1; possibly TRBD1 for D (5 bases). Germline V gives CDR1 SGHTA, CDR2 FQGNSA. CDR3 size: 14 residues. The V and J ends lost 2 bases and 5 bases respectively, with 10 bases between them. The CDR3 loop reads CASSLKGPHNEQFF. The CDR3 DNA reads TGTGCCAGCAGCTTAAAGGGGCCCCACAATGAGCAGTTCTTC.

The chain recombines TRBV5-4 with TRBJ2-2; 10 bases fit TRBD2. The CDR3 totals 15 residues. V was pared by 0 bases and J by 9 bases, with 5 bases of the junction left unmatched. CDR1 is SGHNT, CDR2 YYREEE, per germline (reference sequence). CDR3 amino acids: CASSLASSGSRELFF. The CDR3 DNA follows: TGTGCCAGCAGCTTGGCTTCTAGCGGGAGTCGGGAGCTGTTTTTT. Variable domain in full (rest from reference TRBV5-4 and TRBJ2-2): ETGVTQSPTHLIKTRGQQVTLRCSSQSGHNTVSWYQQALGQGPQFIFQYYREEENGRGNFPPRFSGLQFPNYSSELNVNALELDDSALYLCASSLASSGSRELFFGEGSRLTVL.

This rearrangement joins TRBV3-1 (or the pseudogene TRBV3-2) to TRBJ2-2, with 7 bases lining up with TRBD1. The CDR3 is 17 residues long. Germline V gene data show CDR1 as LGHDT and CDR2 as YNNKEL (reference sequence). V lost 2 bases and J lost 4; bases outside the gene matches: 10. CDR3 sequence: CASSQPNRGQGTGELFF. In nucleotides, the CDR3 is TGTGCCAGCAGCCAACCCAACAGGGGTCAAGGCACCGGGGAGCTGTTTTTT.

The rearrangement links TRBV28 to TRBJ1-1; tentatively, D is TRBD1 (6 bases). The CDR3 is 12 amino acids. V was trimmed by 3 bases and J by 11 bases, leaving 13 bases between them. CDR1 and CDR2 (germline): MDHEN, SYDVKM. DNA for the CDR3: TGTGCCAGCAGTTTGGCGCAGGGGCCGGCTTTCTTT. The encoded protein is CASSLAQGPAFF.

This chain joins TRBV28 and TRBJ2-3; 8 bases are a match to TRBD1. V shed 5 bases, J shed 5 bases, and the junction held 12 bases outside the gene matches. CDR1 and CDR2 from the germline V gene are MDHEN and SYDVKM. The CDR3 sequence is 16 residues long. The DNA for the CDR3 is TGTGCCAGCAGTGCGGGACAGGCCCTGATGGGAGATACGCAGTATTTT. Residues: CASSAGQALMGDTQYF.

This chain joins TRBV28 and TRBJ2-1; 7 nucleotides agree with TRBD2. Trimming cost V 7 bases and J 8 bases; bases outside gene matches: 8. The CDR3 covers 13 residues. The V gene's germline CDR1 is MDHEN and CDR2 SYDVKM. DNA of the CDR3: TGTGCCAGCACTAGCGGTTTTTTCGATGAGCAGTTCTTC. Its protein product is CASTSGFFDEQFF.

The V and J genes are TRBV6-1 and TRBJ2-5; possibly TRBD1 for D (6 bases). The germline gives CDR1 MNHNS, CDR2 SASEGT. CDR3 length: 14 residues. V shed 1 base and J shed 2 bases, with 8 bases lying between them. The CDR3 reads CASSEGTEQETQYF. DNA for the CDR3: TGTGCCAGCAGTGAAGGGACAGAACAAGAGACCCAGTACTTC.

J is TRBJ1-1 and V is TRBV5-1; D uncertain. The CDR3 contains 15 residues. The V and J ends lost 0 bases and 4 bases respectively, with 13 bases between them. Looked up from germline, CDR1 is SGHRS and CDR2 is YFSETQ. The CDR3 DNA reads TGCGCCAGCAGCTTGGCTGTGGAGAAGATCACTGAAGCTTTCTTT. This gives the protein CASSLAVEKITEAFF.

The rearrangement uses TRBV5-1 and TRBJ2-2; 13 bases are shared with TRBD2. The V gene end was trimmed by 0 bases and the J gene end by 7 bases; junction bases not matched to a gene: 6. Per the germline V gene, CDR1 is SGHRS and CDR2 is YFSETQ. This CDR3 is 17 amino acids long. The CDR3 coding sequence is TGCGCCAGCAGCTTGGGGACTAGCGGGAGCAGGGTCGGGGAGCTGTTTTTT. Translated: CASSLGTSGSRVGELFF.

This clone was recorded only once. The J gene is TRBJ1-2, the V gene TRBV28; 7 nucleotides align to TRBD1. The CDR3 runs 15 residues. In germline, CDR1 is MDHEN, CDR2 SYDVKM. Unmatched junction bases numbered 9, after V lost 2 bases and J lost 6 bases. The CDR3 DNA follows: TGTGCCAGCAGTTTACTCCCCGACAGGGTAAATGGCTACACCTTC. It translates to CASSLLPDRVNGYTF.

This chain joins TRBV6-6 and TRBJ2-2; the D gene is possibly TRBD2 (5 bases). The CDR3 runs to 14 residues. The V end lost 6 bases, the J end lost 2 bases, and 10 bases lay between the germline ends. Looked up from germline, CDR1 is MNHNY and CDR2 is SVGAGI (reference sequence). The CDR3 nucleotides are TGTGCCAGCAGGCCGGGATTAAACACCGGGGAGCTGTTTTTT. This codes for CASRPGLNTGELFF.

This clone was seen a few times. The CDR3 reads CASSLLNEQFF. The CDR3, as DNA: TGTGCCAGCTCCCTTCTGAATGAGCAGTTCTTC. The gene calls are TRBV5-5 and TRBJ2-1; no reliable D call. The ends were cut back, 7 bases at V and 7 bases at J, with 9 bases in the middle. This CDR3 contains 11 residues. Germline-derived CDR1 and CDR2 are SGHKS and YYEKEE (reference sequence).